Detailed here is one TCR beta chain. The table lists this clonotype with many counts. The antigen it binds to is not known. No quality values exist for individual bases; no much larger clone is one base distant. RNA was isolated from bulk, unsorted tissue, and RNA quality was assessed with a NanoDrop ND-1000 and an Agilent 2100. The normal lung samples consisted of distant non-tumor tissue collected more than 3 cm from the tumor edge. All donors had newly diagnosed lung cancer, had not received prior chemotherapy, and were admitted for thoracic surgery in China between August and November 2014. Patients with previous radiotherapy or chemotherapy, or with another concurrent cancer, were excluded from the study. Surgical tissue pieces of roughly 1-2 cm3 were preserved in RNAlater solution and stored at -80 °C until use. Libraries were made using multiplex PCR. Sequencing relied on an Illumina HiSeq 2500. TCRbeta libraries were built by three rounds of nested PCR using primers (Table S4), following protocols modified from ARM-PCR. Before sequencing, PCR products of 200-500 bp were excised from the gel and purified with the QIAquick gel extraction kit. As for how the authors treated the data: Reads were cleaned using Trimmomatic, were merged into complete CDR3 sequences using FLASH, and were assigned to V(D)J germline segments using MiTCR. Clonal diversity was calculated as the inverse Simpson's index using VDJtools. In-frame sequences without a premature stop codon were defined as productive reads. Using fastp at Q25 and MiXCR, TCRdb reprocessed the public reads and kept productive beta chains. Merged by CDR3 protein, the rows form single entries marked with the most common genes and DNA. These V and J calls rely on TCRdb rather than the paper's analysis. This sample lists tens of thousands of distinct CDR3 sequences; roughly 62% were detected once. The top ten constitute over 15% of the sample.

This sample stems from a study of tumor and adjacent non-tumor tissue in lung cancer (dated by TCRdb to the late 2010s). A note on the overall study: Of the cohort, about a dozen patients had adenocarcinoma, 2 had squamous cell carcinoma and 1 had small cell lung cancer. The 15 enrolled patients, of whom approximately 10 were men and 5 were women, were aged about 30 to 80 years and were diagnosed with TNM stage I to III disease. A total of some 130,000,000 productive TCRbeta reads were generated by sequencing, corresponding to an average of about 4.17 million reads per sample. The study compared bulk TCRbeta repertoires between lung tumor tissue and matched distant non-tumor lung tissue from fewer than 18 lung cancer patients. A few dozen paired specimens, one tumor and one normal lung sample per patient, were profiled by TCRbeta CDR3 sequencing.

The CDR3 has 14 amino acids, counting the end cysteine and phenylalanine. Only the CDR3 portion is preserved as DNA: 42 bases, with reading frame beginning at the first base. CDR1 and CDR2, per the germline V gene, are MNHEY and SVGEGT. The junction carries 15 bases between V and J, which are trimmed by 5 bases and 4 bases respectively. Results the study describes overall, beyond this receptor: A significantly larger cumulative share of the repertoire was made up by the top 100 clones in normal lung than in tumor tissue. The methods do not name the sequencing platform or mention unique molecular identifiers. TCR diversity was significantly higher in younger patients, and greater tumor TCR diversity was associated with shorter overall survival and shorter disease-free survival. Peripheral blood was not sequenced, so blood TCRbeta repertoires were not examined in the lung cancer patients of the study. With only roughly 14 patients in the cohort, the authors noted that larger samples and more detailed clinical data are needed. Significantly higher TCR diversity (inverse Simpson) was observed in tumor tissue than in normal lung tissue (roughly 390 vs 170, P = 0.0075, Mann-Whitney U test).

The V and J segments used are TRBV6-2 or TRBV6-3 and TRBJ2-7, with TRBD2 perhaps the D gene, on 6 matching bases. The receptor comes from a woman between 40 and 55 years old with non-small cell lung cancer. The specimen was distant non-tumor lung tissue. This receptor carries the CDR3 CASSGAGNIYEQYF. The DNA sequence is TGTGCCAGCAGTGGGGCGGGGAACATTTACGAGCAGTACTTC.